The 29 T cell receptor beta chains listed next were all sequenced from one sample in a study of CD8 T cells in ankylosing spondylitis. General study points: Characteristic of ankylosing spondylitis blood, it appeared, was a TCR beta motif comprising about eight highly homologous variants.

TCRdb re-called the 5' RACE reads with MiXCR, one entry per CDR3 protein. The sample holds more than 400,000 distinct CDR3 sequences, approximately 5.3% seen once. No antigen has been identified for these receptors. Sequences were obtained from blood, either unsorted or a sorted T cell fraction (not recorded which). The receptors here all came from a male donor with ankylosing spondylitis.

This clonotype was seen many times. For the CDR3, the DNA is TGTGCCAGCAGAAAGCCGGGACTTATCTACGAGCAGTACTTC. Its protein is CASRKPGLIYEQYF. The chain joins TRBV27 to TRBJ2-7, with a tentative D call TRBD2 (6 bases). Trimming took off 6 bases at V and 3 bases at J, with 15 bases between the two ends. Looked up from germline, CDR1 is MNHEY and CDR2 is SMNVEV (reference sequence). This CDR3 comprises 14 residues.

This rearrangement joins TRBV4-3 to TRBJ2-1; unclear D gene. The germline V gene has CDR1 LGHNA and CDR2 YSLEER. V gave up 0 bases and J gave up 8 bases, with 14 bases separating them. The CDR3 contains 15 residues. The DNA of the CDR3 is TGCGCCAGCAGCCAAGAAAGAGGTAGTTACCATGAGCAGTTCTTC. This sequence encodes CASSQERGSYHEQFF.

This clonotype appeared a few times. The V and J genes are TRBV6-1 and TRBJ2-5, with TRBD2 as a possible D gene (6 bases). The germline V gene encodes CDR1 MNHNS and CDR2 SASEGT. The CDR3 consists of 14 residues. Trimming removed 9 bases at V and 5 bases at J, with 19 bases between. The CDR3 DNA reads as TGTGCCAGTGCGGGGCTAGCAGGGCGGGAGACCCAGTACTTC. Encoded protein: CASAGLAGRETQYF.

This clonotype was seen many times. The chain is built from TRBV5-1 and TRBJ2-7, with TRBD1 identical over 9 bases. Trimming cost V 3 bases and J 5 bases; bases outside gene matches: 6. The CDR3 length is 14 residues. Germline V lookup: CDR1 SGHRS, CDR2 YFSETQ. The CDR3 here is CASSSYRGRNEQYF. The CDR3 DNA is TGCGCCAGCAGCTCCTACAGGGGGCGAAACGAGCAGTACTTC.

This clonotype was seen more than once but under ten times. The CDR3 spells CAISQERDGTSNTEAFF. CDR3 bases: TGTGCCATCAGCCAGGAAAGGGACGGGACCTCTAACACTGAAGCTTTCTTT. The V and J genes are TRBV10-3 and TRBJ1-1; D possibly corresponds to TRBD1 (5 bases). The germline V and J ends were trimmed by 6 bases and 2 bases, with 22 bases remaining between them. CDR3 length: 17 amino acids. Germline V gene sequence: CDR1 ENHRY, CDR2 SYGVKD.

Ten or more counts support this clonotype. The chain joins TRBV6-2 or TRBV6-3 to TRBJ2-1, with no clear D. The germline V and J ends were trimmed by 3 bases and 3 bases, with 12 bases remaining between them. Germline V gene lookup returns CDR1 MNHEY and CDR2 SVGEGT. This CDR3 is 15 amino acids long. The CDR3 nucleotides are TGTGCCAGCAGTTATACCGTTCAAGGCTACAATGAGCAGTTCTTC. Translating it yields CASSYTVQGYNEQFF.

The sample holds a few counts of this clonotype. J is TRBJ2-5 and V is TRBV20-1; D gene uncertain. Germline CDR1 reads DFQATT; CDR2 reads SNEGSKA (reference sequence). The CDR3 length is 13 residues. Trimming took 5 bases from V and 6 from J, leaving 16 bases between them. The CDR3 DNA is TGCAGTGCTTACCGGCCTGTGGGGAAGACCCAGTACTTC. This encodes CSAYRPVGKTQYF.

The chain uses TRBV11-2 and TRBJ2-7, with a tentative D call TRBD1 (6 bases). The CDR3 is 15 residues long. CDR1 SGHAT and CDR2 FQNNGV come from the germline V gene. V was pared by 2 bases and J by 0 bases, with 11 bases between. The CDR3 is CASSLSYRASYEQYF. In DNA form, the CDR3 reads TGTGCCAGCAGCTTAAGCTACAGGGCCTCCTACGAGCAGTACTTC.

This clonotype occurred many times. The rearrangement uses TRBV20-1 and TRBJ1-1; D gene ambiguous. With 2 bases removed from V and 3 bases from J, the gap between germline ends came to 13 bases. CDR1 is DFQATT and CDR2 is SNEGSKA in the germline V gene (reference sequence). This CDR3 region has 14 residues. As DNA, the CDR3 is TGCAGTGCTAGAACACCCGGGAGGGACACTGAAGCTTTCTTT. It encodes CSARTPGRDTEAFF.

This clonotype was counted at least ten times. V is TRBV12-3 or TRBV12-4 and J is TRBJ1-1; D gene ambiguous. CDR3 size: 13 residues. Trimming pared 2 bases from V and 5 bases from J, leaving 9 bases between. The CDR3 nucleotides read TGTGCCAGCAGTTTAAGGGAATTAACTGAAGCTTTCTTT. This encodes CASSLRELTEAFF.

The table lists this clonotype with many counts. The chain carries TRBV29-1 and TRBJ1-1; TRBD1 is a possible D gene (5 bases). The length of the CDR3 is 13 residues. V gave up 8 bases and J gave up 5 bases, with 18 bases separating them. Germline CDR1 and CDR2: SQVTM and ANQGSEA. The CDR3 spells CSFEGPGWTEAFF. In nucleotides, the CDR3 is TGCAGCTTCGAGGGTCCAGGGTGGACTGAAGCTTTCTTT.

The table lists this clonotype with many counts. J is TRBJ2-6 and V is TRBV5-6; D is perhaps TRBD1 (6 bases). In germline, CDR1 is SGHDT, CDR2 YYEEEE. The CDR3 loop spans 16 amino acids. V was pared by 0 bases and J by 4 bases, with 11 bases between. This chain's CDR3 is CASSLVTGSGANVLTF. Written as DNA, the CDR3 is TGTGCCAGCAGCTTGGTAACAGGGTCCGGGGCCAACGTCCTGACTTTC.

This clonotype has at least ten counts. The V call is TRBV20-1, the J call TRBJ2-5, with TRBD1 identical over 7 bases. There are 12 residues in the CDR3. V dropped 2 bases and J dropped 4; count of bases not matched to a gene: 1. Germline-derived CDR1 and CDR2 are DFQATT and SNEGSKA (reference sequence). CDR3 sequence: CSARPGGETQYF. DNA for the CDR3: TGCAGTGCTAGACCAGGGGGAGAGACCCAGTACTTC.

This clonotype was recorded many times. The chain recombines TRBV6-1 with TRBJ1-1, with unresolved D. V shed 0 bases and J shed 10 bases, with 12 bases lying between them. CDR1 is MNHNS and CDR2 is SASEGT in the germline V gene. The CDR3 has 13 residues. CDR3 sequence reads: CASSEAWDLGAFF. CDR3 coding DNA: TGTGCCAGCAGTGAAGCGTGGGATCTTGGAGCTTTCTTT.

CDR3 DNA: TGTGCCAGCAGCCATGGTTCTAGGCGTTACAATGAGCAGTTCTTC. This translates into CASSHGSRRYNEQFF. The chain employs TRBV3-1 and TRBJ2-1, with D unresolved. The CDR3 runs 15 residues. Trimming took 3 bases from V and 4 from J, leaving 13 bases between them. CDR1 and CDR2 (germline): LGHDT, YNNKEL (reference sequence).

This clonotype was detected many times. The chain is built from TRBV11-2 and TRBJ2-4; D may be TRBD2 (7 bases). Germline CDR1 is SGHAT and CDR2 is FQNNGV. V lost 1 base and J lost 8, with 15 bases in between. This CDR3 is 15 amino acids long. The CDR3 nucleotides are TGTGCCAGCAGCTTAGGATCTCGGGGGGCGTACATTCAGTACTTC. Protein sequence: CASSLGSRGAYIQYF.

This clonotype was recorded many times. The chain is built from TRBV12-3 or TRBV12-4 and TRBJ2-5, with 10 positions matching TRBD2. This CDR3 has 18 amino acids. Germline trimming cut 2 bases from V and 3 bases from J; bases unmatched to any gene: 12. The CDR3 region is CASSLSSASGSEKETQYF. The CDR3 DNA follows: TGTGCCAGCAGTTTAAGTAGTGCTAGCGGGAGTGAGAAAGAGACCCAGTACTTC.

About this clonotype itself: One junction end does not reproduce the germline sequence, and a read error may be involved. The chain is built from TRBV7-7 and TRBJ2-5; perhaps D is TRBD1 or TRBD2 (6 bases each). Germline V gene lookup returns CDR1 SSHAT and CDR2 FNYEAQ (reference sequence). This CDR3 contains 15 residues. CDR3 sequence (DNA): TGTGCTAGCAGCTTAAGGGCGGGACAAGGGGAGACCCAGTACTTC. Encoded protein: CASSLRAGQGETQYF.

This clonotype was counted ten times or more. J is TRBJ1-6 and V is TRBV27, with D unresolved. Per germline, CDR1 MNHEY and CDR2 SMNVEV (reference sequence). The CDR3 runs 15 residues. Trimming shortened V by 2 bases and J by 10 bases, and 15 bases separated the two germline ends. The CDR3 here is CASSLTPGPGSPLHF. CDR3 coding DNA: TGTGCCAGCAGTTTAACTCCCGGACCCGGATCACCCCTCCACTTT.

This clonotype has a count of ten or more. This chain's CDR3 is CSARIPDRGQGYTF. The CDR3 DNA is TGCAGTGCTAGGATTCCGGACAGGGGGCAGGGCTACACCTTC. V gene TRBV20-1 combines with J gene TRBJ1-2; 11 bases agree with TRBD1. The junction had 8 bases not matched to a gene; V was cut back by 3 bases and J by 8 bases. This CDR3 comprises 14 residues. Per germline, CDR1 DFQATT and CDR2 SNEGSKA (reference sequence).

This clonotype has just a few counts. This chain joins TRBV5-1 and TRBJ2-2, with D perhaps matching TRBD2 (6 bases). The CDR3 totals 16 residues. From germline, CDR1 is SGHRS and CDR2 YFSETQ. V lost 6 bases and J lost 0, with 15 bases in between. CDR3 coding DNA: TGCGCCAGCACCCTACGGGGGTCCGCGAACACCGGGGAGCTGTTTTTT. Protein product: CASTLRGSANTGELFF.

This clonotype has ten or more counts. The CDR3 nucleotides are TGTGCCATCAGTGGACAGGGTGTAACTAATGAAAAACTGTTTTTT. It yields the protein CAISGQGVTNEKLFF. The chain couples TRBV10-3 to TRBJ1-4, with 7 nucleotides matching TRBD1. The CDR3 covers 15 residues. Losses at the gene ends were 4 bases for V and 1 base for J; bases not matched to a gene: 3. CDR1 is ENHRY and CDR2 is SYGVKD in the germline V gene.

The sample holds many counts of this clonotype. The CDR3 nucleotides are TGCAGTGCTAGACAGGGGATTGACGGGGAGCTGTTTTTT. Translation: CSARQGIDGELFF. The V call is TRBV20-1, the J call TRBJ2-2; D is possibly TRBD1 (6 bases). Trimming removed 2 bases at V and 7 bases at J, with 11 bases between. The CDR3 spans 13 residues. The germline V gene has CDR1 DFQATT and CDR2 SNEGSKA (reference sequence).

This clonotype was counted many times. This chain joins TRBV7-9 and TRBJ1-2, with no clear D. V was shortened by 8 bases and J by 5 bases, with 9 bases between the two germline ends. CDR1 and CDR2 from the germline V gene are SEHNR and FQNEAQ (reference sequence). The CDR3 has 11 residues. This chain's CDR3 is CASRGGYGYTF. CDR3 coding DNA: TGTGCCAGCCGGGGTGGGTATGGCTACACCTTC.

This clonotype came up a few times. The chain has TRBV19 and TRBJ2-1, with 10 bases aligning to TRBD2. The CDR3 spans 14 residues. Germline V gene sequence: CDR1 LNHDA, CDR2 SQIVND (reference sequence). After removal of 7 bases from V and 7 bases from J, the junction contained 7 bases not matched to a gene. The CDR3 nucleotides are TGTGCCAGTACGAGCGGGAGGGCCGGGAATGAGCAGTTCTTC. Its translation is CASTSGRAGNEQFF.

In this sample, this clonotype turned up many times. This chain uses TRBV12-3 or TRBV12-4 with TRBJ2-3; D is possibly TRBD1 or TRBD2 (6 bases each). The CDR3 spans 16 residues. Trimming took 3 bases from V and 2 from J, leaving 15 bases between them. The CDR3 nucleotides are TGTGCCAGCAGTTTCCCCGGGGGCCTAGACACAGATACGCAGTATTTT. Amino acid sequence: CASSFPGGLDTDTQYF.

This clonotype was observed many times. The chain recombines TRBV15 with TRBJ2-4, with D possibly being TRBD1 (5 bases). Germline V gives CDR1 LNHNV, CDR2 YYDKDF (reference sequence). V was cut by 3 bases and J by 6 bases, with 9 bases left in between. The CDR3 sequence is 13 residues long. In nucleotides, the CDR3 is TGTGCCACCAGCAGGTACAGGCGAAACATTCAGTACTTC. This sequence encodes CATSRYRRNIQYF.

This clonotype was seen repeatedly, ten times or more. The chain's CDR3 is CSAPGEVYEQYF. CDR3 DNA sequence: TGCAGTGCTCCAGGGGAGGTCTACGAGCAGTACTTC. This chain uses TRBV20-1 with TRBJ2-7; tentatively, D is TRBD1 or TRBD2 (6 bases each). Germline CDR1 and CDR2: DFQATT and SNEGSKA (reference sequence). The CDR3 runs to 12 residues. The V end was cut by 5 bases, the J end by 3 bases, with 11 bases between.

This clonotype appeared many times. This rearrangement joins TRBV9 to TRBJ2-3; 9 positions agree with TRBD1. The CDR3 consists of 16 residues. Losses at the gene ends were 0 bases for V and 6 bases for J; bases not matched to a gene: 8. Looked up from germline, CDR1 is SGDLS and CDR2 is YYNGEE. This CDR3 is CASSVARTGDADTQYF. The CDR3 region has the DNA TGTGCCAGCAGCGTAGCTAGGACAGGGGATGCCGATACGCAGTATTTT.